A single sample gave rise to the 27 T cell receptor beta chains below, sequenced in a study of T-cell reconstitution after alpha-beta-depleted transplantation in children. It was with unique molecular identifiers that the TCRbeta library was prepared. Each CDR3 protein gets one entry after TCRdb re-called the PCR reads with MiXCR. The profile shows some 600,000 distinct CDR3 sequences, 10% to 15% of them singletons. Specimen: PBMCs, mostly from graft donor cells, collected 360 days after TCRalphabeta/CD19-depleted stem cell transplant. The receptors stem from a male patient between 5 and 17 years old who had a stem cell transplant for acute myeloid leukemia, so the T cells may come from the graft donor.

In its sample, this clonotype was seen a few times. The V and J genes are TRBV20-1 and TRBJ2-5; maybe TRBD2 (5 bases). The germline V gene has CDR1 DFQATT and CDR2 SNEGSKA (reference sequence). The CDR3 is 15 residues long. V lost 3 bases, J lost 6 bases, and 20 bases lay in between. The CDR3 nucleotides are TGCAGTGCTAGGCGCTCCCTGGCGGGCCCAAAGACCCAGTACTTC. It yields the protein CSARRSLAGPKTQYF.

This clonotype was observed a few times. The rearrangement uses TRBV6-2 or TRBV6-3 and TRBJ2-7; the D is unclear. The germline V gene has CDR1 MNHEY and CDR2 SVGEGT. This CDR3 region has 16 residues. V lost 7 bases and J 0 bases, leaving 19 bases between the germline ends. The CDR3 nucleotides are TGTGCCAGCACTACACTCGACATCCTTGGCTCCTACGAGCAGTACTTC. It is translated as CASTTLDILGSYEQYF.

This clonotype was seen only a few times. This chain links TRBV7-9 with TRBJ2-7; 9 bases agree with TRBD1. Per the germline V gene, CDR1 is SEHNR and CDR2 is FQNEAQ (reference sequence). Losses at the gene ends were 3 bases for V and 0 bases for J; bases not matched to a gene: 3. This CDR3 comprises 15 residues. The DNA of the CDR3 is TGTGCCAGCAGCTTTAAACAGGGGGCCTCCTACGAGCAGTACTTC. Protein sequence: CASSFKQGASYEQYF.

J is TRBJ2-3 and V is TRBV28, with D possibly matching TRBD2 (5 bases). Germline V CDR1 and CDR2: MDHEN, SYDVKM. The CDR3 runs to 14 residues. V gave up 6 bases and J gave up 0 bases, with 10 bases separating them. Written as DNA, the CDR3 is TGTGCCAGCAGGAAAGGAGGTAGCACAGATACGCAGTATTTT. This codes for CASRKGGSTDTQYF.

As regards this clonotype: Germline and junction disagree at one end, which may indicate a read error. The V gene is TRBV28, the J gene TRBJ1-1; 8 bases align to TRBD1. In germline, CDR1 is MDHEN, CDR2 SYDVKM. The CDR3 extends over 17 amino acids. CDR3 amino acids: CASRSPWDRRKNSEAFF. In DNA form, the CDR3 reads TGTGCCAGCAGGTCACCTTGGGACAGGCGGAAGAACTCTGAAGCTTTCTTT.

The chain recombines TRBV7-2 with TRBJ2-7; D ambiguous. Germline loops: CDR1 SGHTA, CDR2 FQGNSA. The V end lost 1 base, the J end lost 1 base, and 5 bases lay between the germline ends. This CDR3 has 13 residues. This chain's CDR3 is CASSLDFSYEQYF. Here the CDR3 DNA reads TGTGCCAGCAGCTTAGACTTTTCCTACGAGCAGTACTTC.

This clonotype was detected only a few times. For the CDR3, the DNA is TGCGCCAGCAGCCAGGGCGATTGGGAGGCTGAAGCTTTCTTT. This sequence encodes CASSQGDWEAEAFF. The J gene is TRBJ1-1, the V gene TRBV4-3; D remains ambiguous. Germline CDR1 LGHNA, CDR2 YSLEER. V dropped 3 bases and J dropped 6 bases, with 14 bases sitting between them. CDR3 length equals 14 residues.

Ten or more counts support this clonotype. The rearrangement joins TRBV3-1 to TRBJ2-1, with 12 positions matching TRBD2. V lost 1 base and J lost 10; bases outside the gene matches: 8. CDR3 length: 16 residues. Germline V gene lookup returns CDR1 LGHDT and CDR2 YNNKEL (reference sequence). CDR3 DNA: TGTGCCAGCAGCCAAGGACTAGCGGGAGTTAGGAAAGAGCAGTTCTTC. Translation: CASSQGLAGVRKEQFF.

The chain combines TRBV7-2 with TRBJ2-1, with 9 bases identical to TRBD2. The CDR3 runs 17 residues. Germline V lookup: CDR1 SGHTA, CDR2 FQGNSA. The V segment lost 2 bases and the J segment 1 base; nucleotides outside the gene matches: 6. The DNA for the CDR3 is TGTGCCAGCAGCTTACGCGGGAGGGCCAATTCCTACAATGAGCAGTTCTTC. This gives the protein CASSLRGRANSYNEQFF.

This clonotype occurred a few times. This chain connects TRBV29-1 to TRBJ1-4; 7 nucleotides agree with TRBD1. Germline V lookup: CDR1 SQVTM, CDR2 ANQGSEA. V shed 4 bases, J shed 7 bases, and the junction held 9 bases outside the gene matches. The CDR3 contains 14 residues. CDR3 in DNA: TGCAGCGTTGCCTCAGGGGGGTTTGGTGAAAAACTGTTTTTT. Protein: CSVASGGFGEKLFF.

This chain links TRBV29-1 with TRBJ2-7, with TRBD2 as a possible D gene (6 bases). The germline gives CDR1 SQVTM, CDR2 ANQGSEA. The CDR3 extends over 12 amino acids. Trimming cost V 7 bases and J 6 bases, with 16 bases left between them. CDR3 amino acids: CSGLNGRGEQYF. In nucleotides, the CDR3 is TGCAGCGGCTTGAACGGGAGAGGCGAGCAGTACTTC.

This clonotype has only a few counts. The rearrangement joins TRBV15 to TRBJ2-7; 9 bases agree with TRBD2. Germline assignment: CDR1 LNHNV and CDR2 YYDKDF (reference sequence). The CDR3 covers 15 residues. The trim removed 2 bases at V and 5 bases at J, leaving 7 bases unmatched. CDR3 protein: CATSRLGTSWHEQYF. The CDR3 DNA reads as TGTGCCACCAGCAGACTCGGGACTAGCTGGCACGAGCAGTACTTC.

This sequence joins TRBV28 and TRBJ2-7; 8 positions match TRBD2. The germline V gene encodes CDR1 MDHEN and CDR2 SYDVKM. The CDR3 is 14 amino acids. Germline trimming cut 4 bases from V and 0 bases from J; bases unmatched to any gene: 2. This chain's CDR3 is CASSSSGPSYEQYF. Written as DNA, the CDR3 is TGTGCCAGCAGTTCTAGCGGGCCCTCCTACGAGCAGTACTTC.

This clonotype was seen many times. This sequence joins TRBV12-3 or TRBV12-4 and TRBJ2-7; TRBD1 or TRBD2 may be the D gene (5 bases each). The CDR3 covers 14 residues. V lost 5 bases, J lost 11 bases, and 22 bases lay in between. CDR3 region: CASSPRGIEGVEYF. The CDR3 coding sequence is TGTGCCAGCAGTCCTAGGGGTATAGAGGGAGTCGAGTACTTC.

This clonotype was counted ten times or more. This chain connects TRBV29-1 to TRBJ2-3; possible D gene TRBD2, 5 bases. The CDR3 is 15 amino acids. V was clipped by 7 bases and J by 0 bases, with 17 bases between them. Per the germline V gene, CDR1 is SQVTM and CDR2 is ANQGSEA. The CDR3 is CSAVLRRTSTDTQYF. As DNA, the CDR3 is TGCAGCGCCGTCCTTAGGAGGACTAGCACAGATACGCAGTATTTT.

CDR3 in amino acids: CASSFKPLAGGYNEQFF. The CDR3 coding sequence is TGTGCCAGCAGTTTCAAACCCCTAGCGGGAGGGTACAATGAGCAGTTCTTC. The chain has TRBV27 and TRBJ2-1; TRBD2 matches 12 bases. The germline V gene has CDR1 MNHEY and CDR2 SMNVEV (reference sequence). With 3 bases clipped from V and 4 bases from J, the junction kept 7 bases outside the gene matches. The CDR3 length is 17 residues.

V is TRBV20-1 and J is TRBJ2-3; 13 nucleotides match TRBD2. CDR1 is DFQATT and CDR2 is SNEGSKA in the germline V gene (reference sequence). This CDR3 spans 15 amino acids. J was trimmed by 3 bases and V by 2 bases; bases with no gene match: 2. The CDR3 is CSARRTSGSTDTQYF. CDR3 sequence (DNA): TGCAGTGCTAGACGGACTAGCGGGAGTACAGATACGCAGTATTTT.

The chain couples TRBV7-9 to TRBJ1-2, with D perhaps matching TRBD1 (5 bases). V dropped 5 bases and J dropped 9 bases, with 13 bases sitting between them. The CDR3 covers 12 residues. In germline, CDR1 is SEHNR, CDR2 FQNEAQ (reference sequence). The CDR3 here is CASSPPTVSYTF. The CDR3 DNA follows: TGTGCCAGCAGCCCCCCGACAGTTAGCTACACCTTC.

The table lists this clonotype with a few counts. V gene TRBV21-1 combines with J gene TRBJ2-1. TRBV21-1 is an annotated pseudogene. The CDR3 extends over 8 amino acids. The CDR3 sequence: CASYGGFF. CDR3 sequence (DNA): TGTGCCAGCTACGGCGGGTTCTTC.

This sequence joins TRBV7-2 and TRBJ1-6; D ambiguous. Germline CDR1 and CDR2: SGHTA and FQGNSA. Trimming removed 0 bases at V and 0 bases at J, with 12 bases between. The length of the CDR3 is 18 residues. The CDR3 bases are TGTGCCAGCAGCTTAGCAGGGCCCGGGAGCTCCTATAATTCACCCCTCCACTTT. This gives the protein CASSLAGPGSSYNSPLHF.

The table lists this clonotype with a count of one. The chain recombines TRBV11-1 with TRBJ2-1; 13 nucleotides agree with TRBD2. The CDR3 length is 19 residues. The germline V gene has CDR1 SGHAT and CDR2 FQDESV (reference sequence). J lost 5 bases, V lost 5 bases, and 15 bases had no gene match. CDR3: CASSPSVILAGGANNEQFF. As DNA, the CDR3 is TGTGCCAGCAGCCCCAGTGTTATACTAGCGGGAGGGGCAAACAATGAGCAGTTCTTC.

This clonotype has a handful of counts. The CDR3 nucleotides read TGTGCCAGCAACCCCTTGGCGGGTGAGCAGTTCTTC. Its protein product is CASNPLAGEQFF. The rearrangement joins TRBV12-3 or TRBV12-4 to TRBJ2-1; tentatively, D is TRBD2 (5 bases). The CDR3 spans 12 residues. Trimming took 7 bases from V and 9 from J, leaving 13 bases between them.

The CDR3 protein is CACILVGWDNSPLHF. The DNA for the CDR3 is TGTGCCTGTATCCTGGTAGGCTGGGATAATTCACCCCTCCACTTT. This chain joins TRBV6-5 and TRBJ1-6; D is undetermined. There are 15 residues in the CDR3. From germline, CDR1 is MNHEY and CDR2 SVGAGI. Trimming took 11 bases from V and 5 from J, leaving 19 bases between them.

This clonotype has a count of ten or more. One end of the junction is discordant with germline, which a read error may explain. The chain carries TRBV9 and TRBJ2-7, with 8 bases lining up with TRBD1. Germline CDR1 and CDR2: SGDLS and YYNGEE. This CDR3 has 18 residues. CDR3 sequence reads: CASSVEVSVRGQPYAQYF. The DNA for the CDR3 is TGTGCCAGCAGCGTAGAAGTAAGCGTCAGGGGGCAACCGTACGCGCAGTACTTC.

The J gene is TRBJ2-1, the V gene TRBV29-1, with 7 bases aligning to TRBD2. V lost 7 bases to trimming and J lost 4 bases; unmatched junction nucleotides: 7. Germline-derived CDR1 and CDR2 are SQVTM and ANQGSEA. The CDR3 runs to 13 residues. This CDR3 reads CSGGRGPYNEQFF. DNA for the CDR3: TGCAGCGGCGGGAGAGGCCCTTACAATGAGCAGTTCTTC.

The genes are TRBV20-1 and TRBJ1-2; 7 bases agree with TRBD1. Germline CDR1 DFQATT, CDR2 SNEGSKA (reference sequence). Losses at the gene ends were 1 base for V and 4 bases for J; bases not matched to a gene: 12. This CDR3 has 16 amino acids. The CDR3 loop is CSARAPLRDSFYGYTF. In nucleotides, the CDR3 is TGCAGTGCTAGAGCCCCCCTAAGGGACAGCTTCTATGGCTACACCTTC.

The chain carries TRBV18 and TRBJ2-7; 7 nucleotides line up with TRBD2. Germline assignment: CDR1 KGHSH and CDR2 LQKENI. The length of the CDR3 is 13 residues. The V gene end was trimmed by 6 bases and the J gene end by 5 bases; junction bases not matched to a gene: 7. In DNA, the CDR3 is TGTGCCAGCTCCTTGGGACTACCGAACGAGCAGTACTTC. Translating gives CASSLGLPNEQYF.